This TCR beta chain was obtained from a study of blood T cells in healthy people across ages. Study results and caveats: Estimates of diversity drawn from one million T cells were considered underestimates.

This clonotype came up a few times. Antigen unknown. Germline assignment: CDR1 SGHNT and CDR2 YENEEA. Trimming left V 1 base short and J 2 bases short, with 8 bases between. The CDR3 loop spans 14 amino acids. A second roughly 6 to 11 cycle PCR used barcoded and J-beta primers. Samples each returned at least 2.5 million CDR3-containing paired-end reads. A single record per CDR3 protein comes from TCRdb applying MiXCR to the 5' RACE reads. Of under 1 million distinct CDR3 sequences listed, around 42% are singletons. The chain couples TRBV11-3 to TRBJ2-5; no clear D. This TCR was recovered from a man between 60 and 75 years old in good health. The sequenced material came from blood. CDR3 region: CASSLGPGQETQYF. The CDR3 nucleotides read TGTGCCAGCAGCTTAGGTCCAGGACAAGAGACCCAGTACTTC.